One sample yielded the 8 T cell receptor beta chains listed below, sequenced in a study of PD-L1 blockade in urothelial cancer. Using immunoSEQ multiplex PCR, the repertoire was profiled, and TCRdb retains in-frame clones only, with some absent. The table lists roughly 20,000 clones, about 90% of them singletons. Sequencing was performed on PBMCs, taken around atezolizumab (anti-PD-L1) treatment. Receptor source: a man aged 50 to 59 with urothelial cancer.

The genes are TRBV6-5 and TRBJ2-7; TRBD1 agrees at 7 bases. The CDR3 consists of 14 residues. V gave up 4 bases and J gave up 3 bases; unmatched junction bases: 6. Germline loops: CDR1 MNHEY, CDR2 SVGAGI. CDR3: CASSWGTENYEQYF. The CDR3 coding sequence is TGTGCCAGCAGTTGGGGGACAGAGAACTACGAGCAGTACTTC.

V and J are TRBV7-2 and TRBJ2-6; 8 bases match TRBD1. Germline loops: CDR1 SGHTA, CDR2 FQGNSA. The CDR3 contains 17 residues. V shed 6 bases, J shed 1 base, and the junction held 8 bases outside the gene matches. CDR3 DNA sequence: TGTGCCAGCAGTGTAGCCCGGACAGGGTCTGGGGCCAACGTCCTGACTTTC. It translates to CASSVARTGSGANVLTF.

This clone came up once. Other DNA sequences of this sample code for an identical CDR3. The chain has TRBV11-2 and TRBJ2-7; D is perhaps TRBD2 (6 bases). Deletions cut 2 bases from V and 0 bases from J, with 17 bases between. The CDR3 is 17 residues long. The germline V gene encodes CDR1 SGHAT and CDR2 FQNNGV. CDR3 amino acids: CASSLYTGLAASYEQYF. The CDR3 nucleotides read TGTGCCAGCAGCTTATACACGGGACTGGCGGCCTCCTACGAGCAGTACTTC.

The rearrangement uses TRBV7-9 and TRBJ2-1; 9 positions agree with TRBD2. CDR1 is SEHNR and CDR2 is FQNEAQ in the germline V gene (reference sequence). V lost 5 bases and J lost 3; bases outside the gene matches: 2. This CDR3 contains 14 residues. The CDR3 here is CASSPTSGYNEQFF. The CDR3 DNA follows: TGTGCCAGCAGCCCGACTAGCGGCTACAATGAGCAGTTCTTC.

The V and J genes are TRBV6-6 and TRBJ2-7; the match to TRBD2 covers 9 bases. V dropped 0 bases and J dropped 3; count of bases not matched to a gene: 3. Looked up from germline, CDR1 is MNHNY and CDR2 is SVGAGI (reference sequence). CDR3 length: 15 residues. CDR3 in DNA: TGTGCCAGCAGTTACTCTCCTAGCGGGAACTACGAGCAGTACTTC. This gives the protein CASSYSPSGNYEQYF.

The chain is built from TRBV27 and TRBJ2-1; 11 nucleotides align to TRBD1. CDR3 size: 15 residues. The V gene's germline CDR1 is MNHEY and CDR2 SMNVEV (reference sequence). V gave up 2 bases and J gave up 10 bases; unmatched junction bases: 7. CDR3 bases: TGTGCCAGCAGTTTAAGGACAGGGGGCGAGGGGGAGCAGTTCTTC. Translating it yields CASSLRTGGEGEQFF.

This chain uses TRBV5-6 with TRBJ1-6; tentative D call: TRBD1 (6 bases). Germline CDR1 is SGHDT and CDR2 is YYEEEE. The ends were cut back, 4 bases at V and 7 bases at J, with 18 bases in the middle. CDR3 length equals 16 residues. The CDR3 loop reads CASSTYRVSDNSPLHF. For the CDR3, the DNA is TGTGCCAGCAGCACCTACAGGGTGAGTGACAATTCACCCCTCCACTTT.

This clone was seen only a few times. V is TRBV12-5 and J is TRBJ2-2; 8 bases are shared with TRBD1. V shed 6 bases, J shed 5 bases, and the junction held 5 bases outside the gene matches. This CDR3 has 14 residues. The germline V gene encodes CDR1 LGHNT and CDR2 FRNRAP. The CDR3: CASGDRVETGELFF. CDR3 coding DNA: TGTGCTAGTGGGGACAGGGTAGAAACCGGGGAGCTGTTTTTT.